This is a list of T cell receptor beta chains from one sample in a study of T-cell memory formation after mild COVID-19. TCRdb reprocessed the 5' RACE reads with MiXCR, giving one entry per CDR3 protein. The sample lists 210,000 or so distinct CDR3 sequences, around 20% occurring once. Sequences were obtained from PBMCs or a T cell subset sorted from them (not recorded which). These receptors were obtained from an adult woman who had mild COVID-19 (a few samples of this study predate the infection). Cell type and time point are not known. Both conserved end residues are part of each CDR3. A D gene is named only where the DNA matches it firmly. Clone size is stated in some rows and not others, as once, few, many or a class when expanded.

CASSQDYGSYNEQFF TGCGCCAGCAGCCAAGATTACGGATCCTACAATGAGCAGTTCTTC NA few TRBJ2-1 TRBV4-3
CASSSRAQNTGELFF TGTGCCAGCAGCTCCAGGGCCCAGAACACCGGGGAGCTGTTTTTT NA many TRBJ2-2 TRBV7-8
CASRSQASGGSDEQFF TGCGCCAGCAGAAGCCAAGCTAGCGGGGGGAGTGATGAGCAGTTCTTC TRBD2 many TRBJ2-1 TRBV5-1
CAWSRSGGGWTEAFF TGTGCCTGGTCACGAAGCGGGGGGGGATGGACTGAAGCTTTCTTT NA few TRBJ1-1 TRBV30
CASSEEGLGNEQFF TGTGCCAGCAGCGAGGAGGGGCTGGGCAATGAGCAGTTCTTC NA NA TRBJ2-1 TRBV5-6
CASSLLGQGGEQYF TGTGCCAGCAGCTTATTGGGCCAGGGGGGCGAGCAGTACTTC NA few TRBJ2-7 TRBV7-9
CATSDSISPQGTYEQYF TGTGCCACCAGTGACTCAATTTCGCCCCAAGGGACCTACGAGCAGTACTTC NA few TRBJ2-7 TRBV24-1
CASSVFETGELFF TGTGCCAGCAGCGTATTTGAAACCGGGGAGCTGTTTTTT NA NA TRBJ2-2 TRBV14
CASSPGQVETF TGTGCCAGCAGCCCCGGACAGGTGGAAACCTTC TRBD1 NA TRBJ1-2 TRBV6-2/TRBV6-3
CASSSQSGYEQYF TGTGCCAGCAGCTCACAATCCGGCTACGAGCAGTACTTC NA once TRBJ2-7 TRBV7-3
CAISEGGAGQPQHF TGTGCCATCAGTGAGGGGGGGGCAGGACAGCCCCAGCATTTT NA NA TRBJ1-5 TRBV10-3
CASSLMEGGYGEQFF TGCGCCAGCAGCTTGATGGAAGGGGGGTACGGTGAGCAGTTCTTC NA few TRBJ2-1 TRBV5-1
CASSLASRQGNTEAFF TGTGCCAGCAGCTTAGCATCCCGACAGGGTAACACTGAAGCTTTCTTT TRBD1 NA TRBJ1-1 TRBV7-9
CSARDRWSGGYTF TGCAGTGCTAGAGATCGATGGTCGGGTGGCTACACCTTC NA few TRBJ1-2 TRBV20-1
CASRGQGLGGYTF TGTGCCAGCAGGGGACAGGGCTTAGGAGGCTACACCTTC TRBD1 few TRBJ1-2 TRBV2
CASSFEGSRYGYTF TGTGCCAGCAGCTTTGAGGGGAGTAGGTATGGCTACACCTTC NA NA TRBJ1-2 TRBV11-2
CASSVMADSMSPLHF TGTGCCAGCAGCGTAATGGCCGACTCGATGTCACCCCTCCACTTT NA NA TRBJ1-6 TRBV9
CSASALDQETQYF TGCAGTGCTAGTGCCCTAGACCAAGAGACCCAGTACTTC NA NA TRBJ2-5 TRBV20-1
CASSATGTSNEQFF TGTGCCAGCAGCGCAACCGGGACTAGCAATGAGCAGTTCTTC TRBD2 NA TRBJ2-1 TRBV5-6
CASSLELDTQYF TGTGCCAGCAGCTTAGAGTTGGATACGCAGTATTTT NA few TRBJ2-3 TRBV11-2
CASRGLTGNTEAFF TGTGCCAGCAGGGGTTTGACAGGAAATACTGAAGCTTTCTTT NA NA TRBJ1-1 TRBV6-5
CATSDLRGQGTNEQFF TGTGCCACCAGTGATTTGAGGGGACAGGGGACCAATGAGCAGTTCTTC TRBD1 few TRBJ2-1 TRBV24-1
CASSQDRLISGANVLTF TGTGCCAGCAGCCAAGATCGTCTGATCTCTGGGGCCAACGTCCTGACTTTC NA NA TRBJ2-6 TRBV4-2
CASSSYIFGVGQYEQYF TGTGCCAGCAGCTCCTATATATTCGGGGTTGGACAGTACGAGCAGTACTTC NA NA TRBJ2-7 TRBV11-2
CASSLLTGGSAEAFF TGTGCCAGCAGCCTACTGACAGGGGGGAGCGCTGAAGCTTTCTTT TRBD1 NA TRBJ1-1 TRBV5-4
CSASRSGRRHEQFF TGCAGTGCTAGTCGTAGCGGGAGGCGGCATGAGCAGTTCTTC TRBD2 few TRBJ2-1 TRBV20-1
CASSVVGDSQYNEQFF TGTGCCAGCAGCGTAGTTGGGGACAGTCAGTACAATGAGCAGTTCTTC TRBD1 NA TRBJ2-1 TRBV9
CASSHPRGSQSSSYNEQFF TGTGCCAGCAGTCACCCCCGGGGCAGCCAATCGAGCTCCTACAATGAGCAGTTCTTC NA NA TRBJ2-1 TRBV11-2
CAISGGGQEQPQHF TGTGCCATCAGTGGGGGGGGGCAGGAGCAGCCCCAGCATTTT NA NA TRBJ1-5 TRBV10-3
CASSFRGGAPEAFF TGTGCCAGCAGCTTTAGGGGCGGGGCCCCTGAAGCTTTCTTT NA NA TRBJ1-1 TRBV5-6
CASRLQGDGTYNEQFF TGTGCCAGCAGACTACAGGGGGATGGGACCTACAATGAGCAGTTCTTC TRBD1 NA TRBJ2-1 TRBV6-2/TRBV6-3
CASGTGGYGYTF TGTGCCAGCGGTACAGGGGGCTATGGCTACACCTTC TRBD1 NA TRBJ1-2 TRBV7-2
CASSIGGARTEAFF TGTGCCAGTAGTATTGGAGGGGCGCGGACTGAAGCTTTCTTT NA NA TRBJ1-1 TRBV19
CSARTSGINTGELFF TGCAGCGCCAGGACTAGCGGGATCAACACCGGGGAGCTGTTTTTT TRBD2 NA TRBJ2-2 TRBV29-1
CASSEQGRGYEQYF TGTGCCAGCAGTGAACAGGGGAGAGGCTACGAGCAGTACTTC NA few TRBJ2-7 TRBV25-1
CASTSRGAPPPEQYF TGTGCCAGCACCTCTAGGGGGGCCCCGCCCCCGGAGCAGTACTTC NA few TRBJ2-7 TRBV6-2/TRBV6-3
CASSRLTLAGVQTQYF TGTGCCAGCAGCCGACTGACACTAGCGGGGGTGCAGACCCAGTACTTC TRBD2 NA TRBJ2-5 TRBV27
CASSLGIQNHYEQYF TGTGCCAGCAGCTTAGGAATCCAAAATCACTACGAGCAGTACTTC NA few TRBJ2-7 TRBV7-6
CASSRGTEVQADTQYF TGTGCCAGCAGCCGAGGGACAGAGGTTCAGGCAGATACGCAGTATTTT TRBD1 NA TRBJ2-3 TRBV4-2
CSADQTLDRVTFF TGCAGTGCCGACCAAACACTAGACAGGGTTACTTTCTTT TRBD1 NA TRBJ1-1 TRBV20-1
CASSLGLAGGDEQFF TGCGCCAGCAGCTTGGGGCTAGCGGGAGGCGATGAGCAGTTCTTC TRBD2 many TRBJ2-1 TRBV5-1